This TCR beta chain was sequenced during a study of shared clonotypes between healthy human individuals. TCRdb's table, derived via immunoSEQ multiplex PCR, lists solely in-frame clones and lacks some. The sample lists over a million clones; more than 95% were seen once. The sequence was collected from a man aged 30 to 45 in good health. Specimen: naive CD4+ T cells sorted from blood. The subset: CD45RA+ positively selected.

The CDR3: CASSADSGANVLTF. The CDR3 DNA reads as TGCGCCAGCAGCGCCGACTCTGGGGCCAACGTCCTGACTTTC. This sequence joins TRBV5-1 and TRBJ2-6; D uncertain. The CDR3 runs to 14 residues. In germline, CDR1 is SGHRS, CDR2 YFSETQ. V lost 4 bases to trimming and J lost 0 bases, with 5 bases between them.